The clone carrying this T cell receptor beta chain was seen ten or more times. Its antigen is still unknown. The investigators reverse transcribed all of the isolated RNA, so they sequenced expressed TCRB transcripts. The method was immunoSEQ multiplex PCR; TCRdb's version includes in-frame clones alone and lacks a portion of them. The table has more than 250,000 clones, over 11% seen once. The sample belongs to a study of beta chain features in type 1 diabetes. Study results and limitations: Patients with Type 1 diabetes showed moderately but significantly shorter TCRB CDR3s in all four CD4+ subsets.

This sequence was found in a man aged 25-45 years with type 1 diabetes. The sample was naive CD4+ T cells from blood.

The CDR3 nucleotides read TGCAGCGCTGGACAGGGCGCGTTCTTC. Its protein is CSAGQGAFF. This rearrangement joins TRBV29-1 to TRBJ2-1; the match to TRBD1 covers 8 bases. The J segment lost 15 bases and the V segment lost 7 bases, leaving 5 bases of the junction unmatched. Germline assignment: CDR1 SQVTM and CDR2 ANQGSEA. The length of the CDR3 is 9 residues.